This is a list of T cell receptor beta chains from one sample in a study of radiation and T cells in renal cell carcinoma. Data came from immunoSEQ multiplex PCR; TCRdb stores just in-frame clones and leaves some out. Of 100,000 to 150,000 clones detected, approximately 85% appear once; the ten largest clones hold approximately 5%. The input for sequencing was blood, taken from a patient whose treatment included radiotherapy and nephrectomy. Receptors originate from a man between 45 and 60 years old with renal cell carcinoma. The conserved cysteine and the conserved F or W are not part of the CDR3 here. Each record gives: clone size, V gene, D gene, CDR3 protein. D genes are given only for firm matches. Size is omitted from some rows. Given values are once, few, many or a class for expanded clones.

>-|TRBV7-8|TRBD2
ASSPRRLGLAGPAYNEQF
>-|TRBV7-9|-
ASSLWGRDTQY
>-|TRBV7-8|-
ASSLLGDELYEQY
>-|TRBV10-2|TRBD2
ASSESWTSGSTDTQY
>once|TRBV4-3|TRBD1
ASSQGTGSSYEQY
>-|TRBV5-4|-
ASRIQGNTGELF
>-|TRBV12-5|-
ASGLVRGALGVYEQY
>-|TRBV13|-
ASSLPVCEQY
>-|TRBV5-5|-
ASSLPPVYEQY
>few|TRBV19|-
ASRGDNQPQH
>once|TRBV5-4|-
ASSSYYRVTEAF
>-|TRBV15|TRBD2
ATSRGTSGMYEQY
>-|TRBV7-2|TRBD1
ARAQSRTGGGYT
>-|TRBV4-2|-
ASSQGSAGGNEKLF
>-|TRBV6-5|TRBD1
ASSYSSQGTYEQY
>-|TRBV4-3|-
ASSQDRTNTDTQY
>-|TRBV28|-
ATSPGYGYT
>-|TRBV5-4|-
ASSSATDGGEQY
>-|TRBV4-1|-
ASNAGGELF
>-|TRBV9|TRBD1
ASSVVGQSPGYT
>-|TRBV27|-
ASSLSLTGSYGYT
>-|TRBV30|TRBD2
AWSLGLAGGTGDTQY
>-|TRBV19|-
ASSSQGLETQY
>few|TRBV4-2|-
AGGGVGGYT
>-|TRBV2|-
ASSAVNTEAF
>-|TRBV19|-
ASSDQGLAKNIQY
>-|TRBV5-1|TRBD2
ASSAGLAGGQPSEQY
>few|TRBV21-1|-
ASSSQGQVGGYT
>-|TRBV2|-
ASSEGGAINEQF
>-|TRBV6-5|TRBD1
ASRRGGANYQPQH
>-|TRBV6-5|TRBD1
ASSPPTGGPYEQY
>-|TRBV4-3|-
ASSPGQQVPNQPQH
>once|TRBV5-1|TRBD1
ASSAGTEGETQY
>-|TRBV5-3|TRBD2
ARGGGANTGELF
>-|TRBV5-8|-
ASSPRSREDTQY
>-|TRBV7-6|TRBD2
ASSPGLAGSNEQF
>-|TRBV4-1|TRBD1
ASSQEFSGTGDGYGYT
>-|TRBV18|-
ASSRYQETQY
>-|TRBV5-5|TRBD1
ASGFETGASMTEAF
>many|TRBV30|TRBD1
AWSSGTGDEKLF
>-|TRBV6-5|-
ASSEAGASY
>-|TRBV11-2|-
ASTINLGGENEQF
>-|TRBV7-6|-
ASSLGQGDEKLF
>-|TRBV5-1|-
ASSLESNTEAF
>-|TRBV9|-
ASSVQGERANYGYT